This T cell receptor (beta chain) was retrieved from a study of CD8 T cells in Susac syndrome. Random hexamers primed reverse transcription of roughly 0.5 to 1 ug RNA. Amplification of TCR beta CDR3 across 54 Vbeta and 13 Jbeta was performed with immunoSEQ multiplex PCR. TCRdb reprocessed the immunoSEQ multiplex PCR reads with MiXCR, giving one entry per CDR3 protein. The sample carries about 140,000 distinct CDR3 sequences, around 95% recorded once. The study, taken as a whole, reports: Acknowledgment was made by the study that its TCR sequencing and HLA analysis involved a relatively small number of individuals.

CDR1 is SGHRS, CDR2 YFSETQ, per germline. The CDR3 totals 13 residues. V gave up 4 bases and J gave up 3 bases; unmatched junction bases: 0. Of note for this clonotype: The antigen is not known.

The chain couples TRBV5-1 to TRBJ2-5; 10 bases map to TRBD1. Sequencing input: CD4+ T cells from PBMCs. This receptor was taken from a human donor with multiple sclerosis. The CDR3 nucleotides read TGCGCCAGCAGCGGGACAGGGGAAGAGACCCAGTACTTC. Its protein is CASSGTGEETQYF.